This T cell receptor beta chain was captured in a study of blood T cell repertoires in COVID-19. In the study overall: The United States, Italy and Spain were the sources of the acute and convalescent COVID-19 samples.

Cohort allocation depended upon clinical history that participants reported. How the authors handled the data: Amplification from reference gene primers served as the basis for estimated nucleated cell counts. Measured with immunoSEQ multiplex PCR; TCRdb has only the in-frame clones, and not every one. That table supplies the V and J calls and clone size; D and trimming were determined from the DNA. There are roughly 300,000 clones in the sample; about nine tenths occur only once, and over 2% lies in the top ten. Sequences were obtained from PBMCs or T cells enriched from blood (not recorded which). This receptor was obtained from a woman aged 40-49 years with acute COVID-19.

The CDR3, as DNA: TGTGCCAGCAGCGTGCCTAGTGAGCAGTACTTC. It translates to CASSVPSEQYF. This chain connects TRBV2 to TRBJ2-7; no reliable D call. Trimming left V 6 bases short and J 7 bases short, with 10 bases between. CDR1 SNHLY and CDR2 FYNNEI come from the germline V gene. The CDR3 totals 11 residues.